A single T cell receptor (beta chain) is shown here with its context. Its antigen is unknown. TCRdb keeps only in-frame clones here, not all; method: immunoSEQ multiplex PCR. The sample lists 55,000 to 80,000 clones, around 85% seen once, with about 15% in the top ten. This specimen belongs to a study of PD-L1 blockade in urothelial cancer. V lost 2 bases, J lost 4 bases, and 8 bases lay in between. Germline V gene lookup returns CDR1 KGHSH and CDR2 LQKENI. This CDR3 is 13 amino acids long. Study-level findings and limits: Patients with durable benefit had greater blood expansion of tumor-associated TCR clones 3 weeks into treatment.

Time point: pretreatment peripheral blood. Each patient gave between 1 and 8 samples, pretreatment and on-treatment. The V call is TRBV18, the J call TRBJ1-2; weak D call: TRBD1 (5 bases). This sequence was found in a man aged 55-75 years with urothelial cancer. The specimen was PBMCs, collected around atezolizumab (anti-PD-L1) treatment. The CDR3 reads CASSPNRIYGYTF. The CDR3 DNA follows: TGTGCCAGCTCACCAAACAGGATCTATGGCTACACCTTC.